This TCR beta chain derives from a study of CD8 T cells in Susac syndrome. Germline V CDR1 and CDR2: KGHDR, SFDVKD. V was pared by 2 bases and J by 6 bases, with 8 bases between. The CDR3 runs 13 residues. An amount of RNA that ranged from roughly 0.5 to 1 ug was reverse transcribed with random hexamers. TCRdb processed the immunoSEQ multiplex PCR reads anew with MiXCR; each CDR3 protein has one entry. The profile shows 150,000 to 200,000 distinct CDR3 sequences, around 93% of them singletons. The CD8+ and CD4+ T cells were isolated magnetically using a negative isolation approach, whereas the TEMRA cells were enriched by FACS.

The rearrangement links TRBV24-1 to TRBJ2-3; D is uncertain. The sequence derives from a human donor with multiple sclerosis. The specimen sequenced was CD4+ T cells from PBMCs. The CDR3 protein is CATSDSKLDTQYF. The CDR3 DNA sequence: TGTGCCACCAGTGATTCAAAATTGGATACGCAGTATTTT.